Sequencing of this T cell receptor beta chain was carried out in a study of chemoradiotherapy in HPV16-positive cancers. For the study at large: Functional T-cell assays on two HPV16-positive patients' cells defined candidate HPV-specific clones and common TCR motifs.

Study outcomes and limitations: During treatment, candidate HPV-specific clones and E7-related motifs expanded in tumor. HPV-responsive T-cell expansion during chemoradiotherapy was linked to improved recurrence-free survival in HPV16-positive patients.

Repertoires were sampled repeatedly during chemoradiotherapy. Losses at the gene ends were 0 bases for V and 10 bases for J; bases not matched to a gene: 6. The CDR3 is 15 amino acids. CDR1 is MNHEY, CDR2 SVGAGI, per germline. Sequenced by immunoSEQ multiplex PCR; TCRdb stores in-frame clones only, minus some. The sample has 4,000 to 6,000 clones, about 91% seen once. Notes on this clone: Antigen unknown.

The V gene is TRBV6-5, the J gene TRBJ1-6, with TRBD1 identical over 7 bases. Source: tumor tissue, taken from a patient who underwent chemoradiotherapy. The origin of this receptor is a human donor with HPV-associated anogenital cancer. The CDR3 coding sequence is TGTGCCAGCAGTTACTCGAGGGACAGCAGCTCACCCCTCCACTTT. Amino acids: CASSYSRDSSSPLHF.